This T cell receptor beta chain was captured by sequencing in a study of blood T cell repertoires in COVID-19. Study context: Specimens from acute and convalescent COVID-19 originated in the United States, Italy and Spain. T cells, B-cell-depleted T cells, or PBMCs provided the cDNA or gDNA that served as material.

CDR3 length: 13 amino acids. Germline assignment: CDR1 MNHEY and CDR2 SVGAGI. In the original analysis: Scientists estimated how many nucleated cells there were by amplifying reference gene primers. Here immunoSEQ multiplex PCR was the method, and the copy in TCRdb shows in-frame clones only, minus some. V, J and clone size are taken as reported in that table, and D and trimming were inferred from the DNA itself. Of 300,000 or so clones listed, just under 85% were seen once; the top ten hold around 4%. This TCR derives from a woman aged 45-59 years with active or convalescent COVID-19. This sequence joins TRBV6-5 and TRBJ1-2; D not resolved. The sample was peripheral blood. DNA for the CDR3: TGTGCAGTGGGGAGAACACCGTACTATGGCTACACCTTC. Translating gives CAVGRTPYYGYTF.